One sample yielded the 14 T cell receptor beta chains listed below, sequenced in a study of tumor and adjacent non-tumor tissue in lung cancer. RNA was extracted from bulk tissue without any cell sorting. This non-tumor lung sample came from over 3 cm beyond the tumor edge. TCRbeta libraries were built with three rounds of nested PCR, modified from ARM-PCR. A single record per CDR3 protein comes from TCRdb applying MiXCR to the multiplex PCR reads. The table shows around 99,000 distinct CDR3 sequences, with 60% to 80% occurring only once. What was sequenced was distant non-tumor lung tissue. These TCRs come from a man aged 55-75 years with non-small cell lung cancer.

Ten or more counts support this clonotype. This rearrangement joins TRBV29-1 to TRBJ2-3; D not certain. The CDR3 is 10 amino acids. Germline-derived CDR1 and CDR2 are SQVTM and ANQGSEA. The V end was cut by 4 bases, the J end by 10 bases, with 9 bases between. CDR3 bases: TGCAGCGTTGGCGCAGTTGCGCAGTATTTT. It translates to CSVGAVAQYF.

V gene TRBV19 combines with J gene TRBJ1-4; 7 bases align to TRBD1. The germline gives CDR1 LNHDA, CDR2 SQIVND (reference sequence). V shed 5 bases and J 0 bases; nucleotides not matched to a gene: 3. This CDR3 contains 15 residues. This CDR3 reads CASSDTGATNEKLFF. The CDR3, as DNA: TGTGCCAGTAGTGACACAGGGGCAACTAATGAAAAACTGTTTTTT.

A word on this clonotype: The junction and the germline gene differ at one end; a read error may be behind it. This rearrangement joins TRBV19 to TRBJ2-7; D gene ambiguous. This CDR3 contains 11 residues. CDR1 is LNHDA and CDR2 is SQIVND in the germline V gene (reference sequence). The CDR3 is CASSIGGILAF. CDR3 coding DNA: TGTGCCAGTAGTATAGGGGGAATCCTGGCCTTC.

The table lists this clonotype with many counts. V is TRBV6-2 or TRBV6-3 and J is TRBJ2-2; a weak D match, TRBD1 (6 bases). The CDR3 is 13 residues long. Between the trimmed V and J ends, which lost 8 bases and 1 base, there was a span of 8 bases. Per germline, CDR1 MNHEY and CDR2 SVGEGT. For the CDR3, the DNA is TGTGCCAGCTTGGGACAGAACACCGGGGAGCTGTTTTTT. Its protein product is CASLGQNTGELFF.

This rearrangement joins TRBV6-1 to TRBJ2-2, with D possibly TRBD1 on 7 matching bases. Germline CDR1 is MNHNS and CDR2 is SASEGT. The length of the CDR3 is 15 residues. V was pared by 1 base and J by 8 bases, with 14 bases between. CDR3 bases: TGTGCCAGCAGTGAAGGCGGGACAGTGACTGGGGAGCTGTTTTTT. Its protein product is CASSEGGTVTGELFF.

The chain employs TRBV2 and TRBJ2-3, with D uncertain. CDR3 length: 13 residues. V shed 11 bases and J shed 2 bases, with 14 bases lying between them. Germline V gene lookup returns CDR1 SNHLY and CDR2 FYNNEI. The CDR3 nucleotides read TGTGCCGGTCAGCAGGAGTCCACAGATACGCAGTATTTT. Amino acids: CAGQQESTDTQYF.

This clonotype was counted at least ten times. This rearrangement joins TRBV20-1 to TRBJ2-7; TRBD2 agrees at 10 bases. V was clipped by 1 base and J by 7 bases; unmatched bases: 7. Germline CDR1 reads DFQATT; CDR2 reads SNEGSKA (reference sequence). The CDR3 spans 14 residues. CDR3 in amino acids: CSARAPGLAREQYF. The CDR3 DNA reads as TGCAGTGCTAGAGCCCCGGGACTAGCGAGGGAGCAGTACTTC.

This clonotype was seen only a few times. This likely comes from a read error, as the CDR3 has no conserved phenylalanine or tryptophan at its end. Because the CDR3's place on the DNA is in doubt, the DNA is left out and the CDR3 is given as listed by TCRdb. The CDR3 protein is CASSSRGSSGAKVLTL. The chain is built from TRBV11-1 and TRBJ2-6; TRBD1, the D gene given by the table, was not confirmed from the DNA. Germline values: CDR1 SGHAT, CDR2 FQDESV (reference sequence). Termini included, the CDR3 measures 16 amino acids.

The gene calls are TRBV10-3 and TRBJ1-2; maybe TRBD1 (5 bases). V was trimmed by 5 bases and J by 8 bases, leaving 15 bases between them. The CDR3 loop spans 13 amino acids. Germline CDR1 ENHRY, CDR2 SYGVKD. CDR3 bases: TGTGCCATCAGTACGGAAAGGGGTGGAGGCTACACCTTC. It encodes CAISTERGGGYTF.

This clonotype has only one observation. This could be a read error, since a much larger clone is one nucleotide away. The rearrangement uses TRBV5-1 and TRBJ1-1; D not certain. There are 14 residues in the CDR3. Germline V gene sequence: CDR1 SGHRS, CDR2 YFSETQ. As DNA, the CDR3 is TGCGCCAGCAGCTTGGTTTCGGAGAACACTGAAGTTTTCTTT. It codes for CASSLVSENTEVFF.

The rearrangement links TRBV20-1 to TRBJ2-5; D is possibly TRBD1 or TRBD2 (5 bases each). V dropped 0 bases and J dropped 4 bases, with 12 bases sitting between them. Germline lookup yields CDR1 DFQATT and CDR2 SNEGSKA (reference sequence). The CDR3 loop spans 14 amino acids. CDR3 protein: CSARDRRAGETQYF. DNA of the CDR3: TGCAGTGCTAGAGATCGCAGGGCGGGAGAGACCCAGTACTTC.

In the case of this clonotype: Being one base from a much bigger clone, this may be a read error. V is TRBV4-1 and J is TRBJ2-1; TRBD1 or TRBD2 may be the D gene (5 bases each). CDR3 size: 17 residues. Germline CDR1 MGHRA, CDR2 YSYEKL. Deletions cut 0 bases from V and 2 bases from J, with 14 bases between. Here the CDR3 reads CASSQDHEGLTYNEQFF. The DNA for the CDR3 is TGCGCCAGCAGCCAAGATCATGAGGGGCTTACCTACAATGAGCAGTTCTTC.

As regards this clonotype: The CDR3 carries no conserved terminal phenylalanine or tryptophan, so it likely arises from a read error. The limits of the CDR3 on the DNA are not certain, so only TCRdb's listed CDR3 is given. The CDR3 protein is CNVVSVTGQETQYL. The chain carries TRBV29-1 and TRBJ2-5; whether TRBD1, the table's D call, matches the DNA was not checked. Germline assignment: CDR1 SQVTM and CDR2 ANQGSEA. Both ends counted, the CDR3 spans 14 residues.

A note on this clonotype: Likely a read error: the CDR3 ends without its conserved phenylalanine or tryptophan. It is unclear where the CDR3 begins or ends on the DNA, so no DNA is shown, and the CDR3 is as TCRdb lists it. The chain employs TRBV4-1 and TRBJ1-1. The CDR3 extends over 11 residues, inclusive of both ends. Per germline, CDR1 MGHRA and CDR2 YSYEKL. Here the CDR3 reads CASSQETEVFS.